This TCR beta chain was retrieved from a study of identical twins. This clonotype has a handful of counts. Its target is unknown. Study observations and caveats: Researchers reported weaker excess twin sharing in beta out-of-frame sequences.

Unique molecular identifiers were present on the cDNA, which also gained a universal primer site by template switching. TCRdb reanalysed the 5' RACE reads using MiXCR and keeps one entry per CDR3 protein. The table includes around 960,000 distinct CDR3 sequences, around an eighth detected once. The CDR3 spans 15 residues. The germline V and J ends were trimmed by 5 bases and 7 bases, with 21 bases remaining between them. This sample was shared with a second study, whose subject was yellow fever vaccine responses in identical twins.

The receptor was derived from a woman aged 18-29 years in good health. V gene TRBV12-3 or TRBV12-4 combines with J gene TRBJ2-7; D possibly corresponds to TRBD1 (7 bases). Source material: PBMCs. CDR3 amino acids: CASSPGGTASVEQYV. DNA of the CDR3: TGTGCCAGCAGTCCAGGAGGGACAGCCTCGGTTGAGCAGTACGTC.